Below, one T cell receptor beta chain is given with its context. Its target is unknown. These data originate in a study of blood T cells in healthy people across ages. Overall study context: Roughly one uniquely barcoded beta molecule per two T cells was captured.

The use of a sample-barcoded 5' primer and a J-beta primer mix characterized a second PCR of about 7 to 12 cycles. Every cDNA molecule bore a tag from a template-switch adaptor containing 12 random nucleotides. TCRdb re-derived calls from the 5' RACE reads in MiXCR, one entry per CDR3 protein. This table has 1.2 million to 1.5 million distinct CDR3 sequences, approximately 63% appearing once. The V segment lost 6 bases and the J segment 1 base; nucleotides outside the gene matches: 8. This CDR3 is built from 16 residues. Germline loops: CDR1 MNHEY, CDR2 SVGAGI. General study points: Underestimates were what the diversity estimates from one million T cells were considered to be. Both naive CD4+ cell counts and diversity were greater in long-lived donors than in aged donors.

V is TRBV6-5 and J is TRBJ2-3; 9 bases agree with TRBD2. The sample taken for sequencing was blood. This receptor was obtained from a young man in good health. The DNA of the CDR3 is TGTGCCAGCAGCCCCATGGTAGCGGGGGGCACAGATACGCAGTATTTT. It specifies CASSPMVAGGTDTQYF.